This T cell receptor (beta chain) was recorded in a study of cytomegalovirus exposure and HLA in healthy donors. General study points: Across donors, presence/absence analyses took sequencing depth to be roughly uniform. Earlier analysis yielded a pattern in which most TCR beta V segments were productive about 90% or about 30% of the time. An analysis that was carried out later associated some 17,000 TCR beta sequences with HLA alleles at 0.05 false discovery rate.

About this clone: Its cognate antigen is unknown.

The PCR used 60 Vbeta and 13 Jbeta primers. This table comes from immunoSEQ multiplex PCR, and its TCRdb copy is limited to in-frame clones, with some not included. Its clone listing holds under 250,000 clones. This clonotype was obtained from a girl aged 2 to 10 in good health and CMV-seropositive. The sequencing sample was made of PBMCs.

The DNA of the CDR3 is TGTGCCAGCAGCCCACAGGGGTATGGCTACACCTTC. Protein: CASSPQGYGYTF. V and J are TRBV11-2 and TRBJ1-2, with 7 bases matching TRBD1. Germline V CDR1 and CDR2: SGHAT, FQNNGV. This CDR3 has 12 amino acids. V lost 5 bases, J lost 5 bases, and 2 bases stayed unmatched. The whole variable domain, remainder taken from reference TRBV11-2 and TRBJ1-2, is EAGVAQSPRYKIIEKRQSVAFWCNPISGHATLYWYQQILGQGPKLLIQFQNNGVVDDSQLPKDRFSAERLKGVDSTLKIQPAKLEDSAVYLCASSPQGYGYTFGSGTRLTVV.